This record concerns one T cell receptor beta chain sequence. CDR1 is LGHDT, CDR2 YNNKEL, per germline (reference sequence). The CDR3 runs 16 residues. V was trimmed by 4 bases and J by 7 bases, leaving 20 bases between them. Sequencing was performed with immunoSEQ multiplex PCR; in TCRdb, only in-frame clones are kept and a portion is missing. Found here are a few hundred thousand clones, around 83% of them singletons; the top ten hold over 4.5%. The sample comes from a study of blood T cell repertoires in COVID-19. Study in general: Sites across the United States, Italy and Spain contributed samples from acute and convalescent COVID-19. From T cells, B-cell-depleted T cells, or PBMCs came the material, which was cDNA or gDNA.

The sample was PBMCs or T cells enriched from blood (not recorded which). This clonotype originated in a woman in her forties or fifties who had recovered from COVID-19. This chain connects TRBV3-1 (or the pseudogene TRBV3-2) to TRBJ1-5; no clear D. The CDR3 spells CASSPSGGFGQQPQHF. CDR3 in DNA: TGTGCCAGCAGCCCCTCAGGAGGATTTGGTCAACAGCCCCAGCATTTT.